This T cell receptor beta chain was sequenced in a study of blood T cell repertoires in COVID-19. Germline V gene lookup returns CDR1 SGHNT and CDR2 YENEEA. With 3 bases removed from V and 4 bases from J, the gap between germline ends came to 15 bases. The CDR3 totals 15 residues. TCRdb's table, derived via immunoSEQ multiplex PCR, lists solely in-frame clones and lacks some. The sample has a few hundred thousand clones, around nine tenths seen once. Sequenced: PBMCs or T cells enriched from blood (not recorded which). This rearrangement joins TRBV11-3 to TRBJ1-1; D may be TRBD1 (6 bases). This clonotype was obtained from a woman in her 50s who had recovered from COVID-19. DNA of the CDR3: TGTGCCAGCAGCTTTACAGGGTTTTGGAGCACTGAAGCTTTCTTT. This encodes CASSFTGFWSTEAFF.